These 15 T cell receptor beta chains share one sample of origin, sequenced in a study of beta chain features in type 1 diabetes. No antigen is known for these receptors. Sequenced material consisted of expressed TCRB transcripts (all of the isolated RNA was reverse transcribed). Data came from immunoSEQ multiplex PCR; TCRdb stores just in-frame clones and leaves some out. The sample lists about 150,000 clones, 10% seen once, with approximately 0.5% in the top ten. Study observations and caveats: Among all four CD4+ subsets, Type 1 diabetes patients had TCRB CDR3s that were moderately but significantly shorter.

The sample was central memory CD4+ T cells from blood. Every receptor here comes from a man aged 30 to 39 with type 1 diabetes.

The chain combines TRBV28 with TRBJ1-1; D remains unclear. V lost 6 bases and J 10 bases, leaving 12 bases between the germline ends. This CDR3 is 11 amino acids long. Germline CDR1 reads MDHEN; CDR2 reads SYDVKM. For the CDR3, the DNA is TGTGCCAGCAGCTCCGGGTATGCAGCTTTCTTT. Translating it yields CASSSGYAAFF. Drawing the rest from reference TRBV28 and TRBJ1-1, the complete variable domain is DVKVTQSSRYLVKRTGEKVFLECVQDMDHENMFWYRQDPGLGLRLIYFSYDVKMKEKGDIPEGYSVSREKKERFSLILESASTNQTSMYLCASSSGYAAFFGQGTRLTVV.

This clone was recorded a few times. The chain uses TRBV6-6 and TRBJ2-1; 11 bases are shared with TRBD2. This CDR3 comprises 16 residues. Per the germline V gene, CDR1 is MNHNY and CDR2 is SVGAGI (reference sequence). V lost 6 bases, J lost 0 bases, and 4 bases stayed unmatched. The CDR3 region has the DNA TGTGCCAGCAGCTATACTAGCGGGAGCTCCTACAATGAGCAGTTCTTC. Protein sequence: CASSYTSGSSYNEQFF.

V usage is TRBV15 and J usage is TRBJ1-4, with 9 bases lining up with TRBD1. Germline-derived CDR1 and CDR2 are LNHNV and YYDKDF (reference sequence). The trim removed 0 bases at V and 9 bases at J, leaving 5 bases unmatched. CDR3 length equals 15 residues. The CDR3 region is CATSREPGQGQKLFF. The CDR3 DNA sequence: TGTGCCACCAGCAGAGAACCGGGACAGGGACAAAAACTGTTTTTT.

This clone was detected only a few times. V gene TRBV2 combines with J gene TRBJ1-2, with 7 bases identical to TRBD1. This CDR3 has 13 amino acids. Trimming removed 4 bases from V and 6 bases from J; junction bases left unmatched: 5. Germline V CDR1 and CDR2: SNHLY, FYNNEI. The CDR3 region has the DNA TGTGCCAGCAGTGTGGACAGGCCTGATGGCTACACCTTC. This translates into CASSVDRPDGYTF.

The genes are TRBV7-2 and TRBJ2-1; 8 nucleotides line up with TRBD2. This CDR3 has 16 amino acids. V gave up 5 bases and J gave up 9 bases; unmatched junction bases: 15. Germline V gene data show CDR1 as SGHTA and CDR2 as FQGNSA. The CDR3 DNA sequence: TGTGCCAGCAGCCGAATCTTTACTAGCGGTAACGGTGAGCAGTTCTTC. Translated: CASSRIFTSGNGEQFF.

The chain is built from TRBV9 and TRBJ2-5; 10 positions agree with TRBD2. V was clipped by 3 bases and J by 2 bases; unmatched bases: 4. This CDR3 is built from 15 residues. The germline CDR1 and CDR2 sequences are SGDLS and YYNGEE. The CDR3 sequence: CASSASGGLQETQYF. The DNA of the CDR3 is TGTGCCAGCAGCGCTAGCGGGGGACTTCAAGAGACCCAGTACTTC. The entire variable domain, with the rest obtained from reference TRBV9 and TRBJ2-5, is as follows: DSGVTQTPKHLITATGQRVTLRCSPRSGDLSVYWYQQSLDQGLQFLIQYYNGEERAKGNILERFSAQQFPDLHSELNLSSLELGDSALYFCASSASGGLQETQYFGPGTRLLVL.

V usage is TRBV7-8 and J usage is TRBJ2-7; 9 bases line up with TRBD1. V shed 5 bases and J 5 bases; nucleotides not matched to a gene: 7. The germline gives CDR1 SGHVS, CDR2 FQNEAQ. This CDR3 region has 14 residues. The CDR3 is CASSVEGQGHEQYF. The CDR3 bases are TGTGCCAGCAGCGTAGAGGGACAGGGTCACGAGCAGTACTTC. Together with reference TRBV7-8 and TRBJ2-7, the CDR3 gives the full variable domain: GAGVSQSPRYKVAKRGQDVALRCDPISGHVSLFWYQQALGQGPEFLTYFQNEAQLDKSGLPSDRFFAERPEGSVSTLKIQRTQQEDSAVYLCASSVEGQGHEQYFGPGTRLTVT.

This clone was seen a handful of times. The rearrangement uses TRBV10-3 and TRBJ2-3, with D perhaps matching TRBD2 (6 bases). V was trimmed by 4 bases and J by 5 bases, leaving 13 bases between them. Germline CDR1 and CDR2: ENHRY and SYGVKD. The CDR3 sequence is 14 residues long. CDR3 region: CAISAEGGRDTQYF. For the CDR3, the DNA is TGTGCCATCAGTGCGGAGGGAGGCAGAGATACGCAGTATTTT.

This clone was counted a few times. The chain uses TRBV28 and TRBJ2-1, with D perhaps TRBD1 (6 bases). The germline CDR1 and CDR2 sequences are MDHEN and SYDVKM. The length of the CDR3 is 15 residues. Trimming pared 6 bases from V and 0 bases from J, leaving 12 bases between. The CDR3 coding sequence is TGTGCCAGCAGCCCCGGGGACAACTCCTACAATGAGCAGTTCTTC. This gives the protein CASSPGDNSYNEQFF.

V gene TRBV30 combines with J gene TRBJ2-6; D not certain. The CDR3 sequence is 15 residues long. CDR1 and CDR2 (germline): GTSNPN, SVGIG (reference sequence). Trimming stripped 2 bases from V and 1 base from J, with 9 bases between. The CDR3 here is CAWSRGLSGANVLTF. CDR3 in DNA: TGTGCCTGGAGTCGCGGTTTATCTGGGGCCAACGTCCTGACTTTC.

This clone has more than one count but fewer than ten. V gene TRBV18 combines with J gene TRBJ1-3, with D unresolved. The V end lost 1 base, the J end lost 0 bases, and 16 bases lay between the germline ends. The germline gives CDR1 KGHSH, CDR2 LQKENI. This CDR3 has 18 residues. The CDR3 reads CASSPLMVAGDSGNTIYF. The DNA for the CDR3 is TGTGCCAGCTCACCACTGATGGTCGCAGGCGACTCTGGAAACACCATATATTTT.

This clone came up a few times. The rearrangement uses TRBV4-2 and TRBJ2-7; D is perhaps TRBD1 (6 bases). The V gene's germline CDR1 is LGHNA and CDR2 YNFKEQ. There are 13 residues in the CDR3. V gave up 1 base and J gave up 6 bases, with 10 bases separating them. CDR3 amino acids: CASSQGDISEQYF. The CDR3 nucleotides are TGTGCCAGCAGCCAAGGGGACATCTCCGAGCAGTACTTC.

The sample holds a few counts of this clone. The genes are TRBV7-2 and TRBJ2-1; 7 nucleotides agree with TRBD2. The junction had 12 bases not matched to a gene; V was cut back by 1 base and J by 6 bases. This CDR3 spans 17 amino acids. Germline lookup yields CDR1 SGHTA and CDR2 FQGNSA. The chain's CDR3 is CASSLGYGGGMGNEQFF. In DNA, the CDR3 is TGTGCCAGCAGCTTAGGCTATGGCGGGGGTATGGGCAATGAGCAGTTCTTC.

This clone came up a few times. The chain is built from TRBV7-6 and TRBJ1-5, with D maybe TRBD1 (5 bases). From germline, CDR1 is SGHVS and CDR2 FNYEAQ. V was clipped by 11 bases and J by 7 bases, with 18 bases between them. CDR3 length: 13 amino acids. The CDR3 DNA reads TGTGCCGTATCATCGGGGGTAAGCCAGCCCCAGCATTTT. Amino acid sequence: CAVSSGVSQPQHF.

This clone has a handful of counts. This chain links TRBV15 with TRBJ2-1; 7 nucleotides agree with TRBD2. The junction had 10 bases not matched to a gene; V was cut back by 0 bases and J by 5 bases. The CDR3 is 17 amino acids. CDR1 is LNHNV and CDR2 is YYDKDF in the germline V gene (reference sequence). CDR3 residues: CATSRELSLADHNEQFF. CDR3 nucleotide sequence: TGTGCCACCAGCAGAGAATTGAGTCTAGCGGACCACAATGAGCAGTTCTTC.